A single sample is the source of the 23 T cell receptor beta chains below, sequenced in a study of T cells in Graves' hyperthyroidism and ophthalmopathy. TCR beta CDR3 sequences were amplified from RNA transcripts. The TCR CDR3 first-round RT-PCR relied on the HTBI primer set. Each CDR3 protein gets one entry after TCRdb re-called the multiplex PCR reads with MiXCR. Found here are approximately 560,000 distinct CDR3 sequences, 15% to 18% of them singletons; the top ten hold about 7%. The sequencing sample was made of blood. Receptors were obtained from a woman aged 25 to 39 with Graves' hyperthyroidism.

This clonotype was seen at least ten times. The rearrangement uses TRBV12-3 or TRBV12-4 and TRBJ1-1; TRBD1 might be the D (5 bases). The CDR3 contains 16 residues. Trimming took 3 bases from V and 7 from J, leaving 21 bases between them. CDR3 nucleotide sequence: TGTGCCAGCAGTTTGATGAGGGGCTACACGCGGTATGAAGCTTTCTTT. It codes for CASSLMRGYTRYEAFF.

This clonotype has ten or more counts. The chain has TRBV7-3 and TRBJ2-1; either TRBD1 or TRBD2 may supply D (6 bases each). There are 20 residues in the CDR3. Trimming removed 1 base at V and 2 bases at J, with 24 bases between. Germline V gene data show CDR1 as SGHTA and CDR2 as FQGTGA. The CDR3 protein is CASSLRGLLRGTGTYNEQFF. Written as DNA, the CDR3 is TGTGCCAGCAGCTTAAGGGGGCTACTACGGGGGACGGGGACCTACAATGAGCAGTTCTTC.

This clonotype has a count of ten or more. The chain uses TRBV30 and TRBJ1-2, with D hard to call. Deletions cut 1 base from V and 2 bases from J, with 8 bases between. The germline gives CDR1 GTSNPN, CDR2 SVGIG (reference sequence). This CDR3 contains 13 residues. CDR3 residues: CAWSALGNYGYTF. For the CDR3, the DNA is TGTGCCTGGAGTGCGCTGGGGAACTATGGCTACACCTTC. Looking up the rest from reference TRBV30 and TRBJ1-2 gives the full variable domain: SQTIHQWPATLVQPVGSPLSLECTVEGTSNPNLYWYRQAAGRGLQLLFYSVGIGQISSEVPQNLSASRPQDRQFILSSKKLLLSDSGFYLCAWSALGNYGYTFGSGTRLTVV.

This clonotype was seen a few times. The junction does not match germline at one end; this may be a read error. This chain connects TRBV11-2 to TRBJ1-3; no reliable D call. The CDR3 runs 15 residues. Germline V gene lookup returns CDR1 SGHAT and CDR2 FQNNGV. This CDR3 is CASSLLGSSGDTIYF. The CDR3 nucleotides read TGTGCCAGCAGCTTGTTAGGAAGCTCTGGAGACACCATATATTTT. The full variable domain, its missing parts supplied by reference TRBV11-2 and TRBJ1-3, is EAGVAQSPRYKIIEKRQSVAFWCNPISGHATLYWYQQILGQGPKLLIQFQNNGVVDDSQLPKDRFSAERLKGVDSTLKIQPAKLEDSAVYLCASSLLGSSGDTIYFGEGSWLTVV.

This clonotype was observed many times. The J gene is TRBJ2-3, the V gene TRBV29-1; the D gene is possibly TRBD2 (5 bases). This CDR3 has 13 residues. V lost 4 bases to trimming and J lost 1 base, with 9 bases between them. CDR1 is SQVTM and CDR2 is ANQGSEA in the germline V gene. CDR3 bases: TGCAGCGTTGGGGAGTCTGGCACAGATACGCAGTATTTT. Protein: CSVGESGTDTQYF.

The rearrangement uses TRBV3-1 and TRBJ2-1, with D uncertain. CDR3 length: 13 amino acids. V dropped 3 bases and J dropped 9 bases, with 12 bases sitting between them. Germline assignment: CDR1 LGHDT and CDR2 YNNKEL (reference sequence). CDR3 bases: TGTGCCAGCAGCCACGGACGGTCCAGTGAGCAGTTCTTC. This encodes CASSHGRSSEQFF.

The rearrangement links TRBV20-1 to TRBJ1-1, with 8 bases aligning to TRBD1. The CDR3 length is 16 residues. Germline V lookup: CDR1 DFQATT, CDR2 SNEGSKA (reference sequence). The junction had 7 bases not matched to a gene; V was cut back by 1 base and J by 0 bases. CDR3 DNA sequence: TGCAGTGCTAGAGTCCCCGGGACAGGATTGAACACTGAAGCTTTCTTT. Residues: CSARVPGTGLNTEAFF.

This clonotype showed up many times. The chain links TRBV11-2 to TRBJ1-6; D is perhaps TRBD1 (5 bases). The germline V gene encodes CDR1 SGHAT and CDR2 FQNNGV. The V and J ends lost 5 bases and 11 bases respectively, with 19 bases between them. CDR3 size: 15 residues. DNA for the CDR3: TGTGCCAGCAGCGTGGGACCGCTCGGGGGAGCACCCCTCCACTTT. It codes for CASSVGPLGGAPLHF.

This clonotype has ten or more counts. This sequence joins TRBV6-1 and TRBJ1-5; D is perhaps TRBD1 (5 bases). The CDR3 is 20 amino acids. The ends were cut back, 4 bases at V and 9 bases at J, with 34 bases in the middle. From germline, CDR1 is MNHNS and CDR2 SASEGT. The CDR3 loop is CASSARAQASLFAGIMPQHF. CDR3 DNA: TGTGCCAGCAGTGCAAGAGCGCAAGCCTCACTATTCGCAGGGATTATGCCCCAGCATTTT.

This clonotype appeared many times. The genes are TRBV11-2 and TRBJ2-3, with TRBD2 identical over 12 bases. This CDR3 spans 17 amino acids. V was clipped by 2 bases and J by 2 bases; unmatched bases: 5. Germline V CDR1 and CDR2: SGHAT, FQNNGV. The CDR3 coding sequence is TGTGCCAGCAGCTTAAGGTCTAGCGGGAGGGCCACAGATACGCAGTATTTT. This codes for CASSLRSSGRATDTQYF.

Many counts were recorded for this clonotype. The gene calls are TRBV9 and TRBJ2-1; 13 bases match TRBD2. V lost 3 bases and J lost 7; bases outside the gene matches: 4. The CDR3 runs to 15 residues. Germline loops: CDR1 SGDLS, CDR2 YYNGEE. CDR3 coding DNA: TGTGCCAGCAGCGCGACTAGCGGGAGGCTGAATGAGCAGTTCTTC. This codes for CASSATSGRLNEQFF.

This clonotype showed up many times. This chain connects TRBV12-3 or TRBV12-4 to TRBJ2-3, with 13 positions matching TRBD2. The V and J ends lost 3 bases and 3 bases, in that order; junction bases with no gene match: 9. CDR3 size: 18 residues. As DNA, the CDR3 is TGTGCCAGCAGTTTCGGCCGGACTAGCGGGAGAGGGACAGATACGCAGTATTTT. It codes for CASSFGRTSGRGTDTQYF.

Comment on this clonotype: A much larger clone is a single base away; this may be a read error. V gene TRBV20-1 combines with J gene TRBJ1-5, with 7 bases lining up with TRBD1. The CDR3 extends over 14 amino acids. Germline-derived CDR1 and CDR2 are DFQATT and SNEGSKA (reference sequence). J lost 4 bases, V lost 5 bases, and 8 bases had no gene match. In nucleotides, the CDR3 is TGCAGTGCTCGCTCCAGGACAGGTAATCAGCCCCAGCATTTT. This encodes CSARSRTGNQPQHF.

The V call is TRBV30, the J call TRBJ2-1; D is possibly TRBD1 (5 bases). This CDR3 region has 14 residues. V lost 2 bases to trimming and J lost 2 bases, with 10 bases between them. The germline gives CDR1 GTSNPN, CDR2 SVGIG (reference sequence). In DNA, the CDR3 is TGTGCCTGGAGTCGAGACAGCCCCTACAATGAGCAGTTCTTC. Its translation: CAWSRDSPYNEQFF.

The genes are TRBV30 and TRBJ1-2; perhaps TRBD1 as D (6 bases). The CDR3 has 15 amino acids. CDR1 and CDR2 from the germline V gene are GTSNPN and SVGIG (reference sequence). Between the trimmed V and J ends, which lost 0 bases and 4 bases, there was a span of 15 bases. The CDR3 here is CAWSVRGWGPYGYTF. The CDR3 DNA follows: TGTGCCTGGAGTGTACGAGGGTGGGGGCCCTATGGCTACACCTTC. The variable domain in full, completed from reference TRBV30 and TRBJ1-2, reads SQTIHQWPATLVQPVGSPLSLECTVEGTSNPNLYWYRQAAGRGLQLLFYSVGIGQISSEVPQNLSASRPQDRQFILSSKKLLLSDSGFYLCAWSVRGWGPYGYTFGSGTRLTVV.

In this sample, this clonotype turned up many times. This sequence joins TRBV20-1 and TRBJ2-5, with TRBD1 matching 9 bases. The CDR3 extends over 12 amino acids. V lost 6 bases to trimming and J lost 5 bases; unmatched junction nucleotides: 4. From germline, CDR1 is DFQATT and CDR2 SNEGSKA (reference sequence). Here the CDR3 DNA reads TGCAGTGCCGACAGGGGGTGGGAGACCCAGTACTTC. It yields the protein CSADRGWETQYF.

This clonotype was seen repeatedly, ten times or more. The chain recombines TRBV20-1 with TRBJ2-7, with D perhaps being TRBD1 or TRBD2 (6 bases each). Germline V gives CDR1 DFQATT, CDR2 SNEGSKA (reference sequence). Trimming shortened V by 0 bases and J by 2 bases, and 14 bases separated the two germline ends. The length of the CDR3 is 15 residues. CDR3 nucleotides: TGCAGTGCTAGAGATCCTATTAGGGGGGCCTACGAGCAGTACTTC. Residues: CSARDPIRGAYEQYF.

On this clonotype: A read error is possible here, since a much larger clone lies one base away. This chain uses TRBV7-3 with TRBJ2-7; TRBD1 matches 8 bases. The CDR3 runs to 15 residues. Germline CDR1 reads SGHTA; CDR2 reads FQGTGA. J gave up 6 bases and V 5 bases, and 12 bases lay outside the gene matches. The CDR3 DNA reads TGTGCCAGCAGCCCGACAGGGGCGCAGATCCTCGAGCAGTACTTC. This codes for CASSPTGAQILEQYF.

This clonotype showed up many times. The CDR3 here is CASSSKLGTSGKTWNEQFF. CDR3 sequence (DNA): TGTGCCAGCAGTTCCAAACTCGGGACTAGCGGGAAGACATGGAATGAGCAGTTCTTC. The chain couples TRBV27 to TRBJ2-1, with 13 bases aligning to TRBD2. Germline CDR1 and CDR2: MNHEY and SMNVEV (reference sequence). This CDR3 region has 19 residues. V was clipped by 4 bases and J by 7 bases; unmatched bases: 16.

This clonotype was recorded many times. The V and J genes are TRBV12-3 or TRBV12-4 and TRBJ2-5; the D gene could be TRBD1 or TRBD2 (6 bases each). V was cut by 6 bases and J by 5 bases, with 16 bases left in between. The CDR3 extends over 14 amino acids. Here the CDR3 DNA reads TGTGCCAGCAGCCCCACAGGGAGGATGGAGACCCAGTACTTC. Protein: CASSPTGRMETQYF.

In the case of this clonotype: A much larger clone is a single base away; this may be a read error. V and J are TRBV4-1 and TRBJ2-7; 7 nucleotides line up with TRBD1. V dropped 3 bases and J dropped 4; count of bases not matched to a gene: 12. The CDR3 has 16 amino acids. Germline V gene sequence: CDR1 MGHRA, CDR2 YSYEKL. Written as DNA, the CDR3 is TGCGCCAGCAGCCAGGAAAAGGACAGGCGGCCATACGAGCAGTACTTC. Its translation: CASSQEKDRRPYEQYF.

As for this clonotype: The germline gene is not matched at one end of the junction; a read error may be the cause. V and J are TRBV18 and TRBJ2-1; no clear D. The length of the CDR3 is 12 residues. Germline V gives CDR1 KGHSH, CDR2 LQKENI. The DNA for the CDR3 is TGTGCCAGCTCACCAGTCGGAGACTCACTGCTCTTC. Residues: CASSPVGDSLLF.

This clonotype has a handful of counts. CDR3 residues: CASSPIVTGGYEQYF. In nucleotides, the CDR3 is TGTGCCAGCTCACCAATTGTGACAGGGGGCTACGAGCAGTACTTC. This chain connects TRBV18 to TRBJ2-7; 9 bases map to TRBD1. V gave up 2 bases and J gave up 3 bases; unmatched junction bases: 5. CDR1 and CDR2 (germline): KGHSH, LQKENI. The CDR3 has 15 amino acids.